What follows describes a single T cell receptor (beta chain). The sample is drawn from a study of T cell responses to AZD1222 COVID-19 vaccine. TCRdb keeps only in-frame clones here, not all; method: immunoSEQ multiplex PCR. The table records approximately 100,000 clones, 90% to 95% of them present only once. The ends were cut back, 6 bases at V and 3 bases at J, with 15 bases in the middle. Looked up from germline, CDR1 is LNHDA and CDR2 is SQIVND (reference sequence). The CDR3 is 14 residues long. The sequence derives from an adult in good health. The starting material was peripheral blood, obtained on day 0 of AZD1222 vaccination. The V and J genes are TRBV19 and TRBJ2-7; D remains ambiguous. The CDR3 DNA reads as TGTGCCAGTAGACCCCGGGCCAACCTCTACGAGCAGTACTTC. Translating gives CASRPRANLYEQYF.